This is a list of T cell receptor beta chains from one sample in a study of cytomegalovirus exposure and HLA in healthy donors. The assay was immunoSEQ multiplex PCR, and TCRdb's table has in-frame clones only and misses some. The sample shows about 120,000 clones, around 79% of them seen only once. Sequencing was done on a sample of PBMCs. Receptors originate from a woman in her thirties in good health and CMV-seronegative. The CDR3 runs from the conserved cysteine through the conserved F or W. A D gene is named only where the DNA matches it firmly. The listing skips clone size in some rows; elsewhere it reads once, few, many or a size class.

-	-	TRBJ1-1	TRBV19	TGTGCCAGTAGAAGTGGGGCGGCTTTCTTT	CASRSGAAFF
-	-	TRBJ1-5	TRBV19	TGTGCCAGTAGTACTGGTGGGGGGCAGCCCCAGCATTTT	CASSTGGGQPQHF
-	-	TRBJ2-7	TRBV11-2	TGTGCCAGCAGCTTAGTTGCGAAATACGAGCAGTACTTC	CASSLVAKYEQYF
-	-	TRBJ2-1	TRBV9	TGTGCCAGCAGCGTAGCCCCGGGACAAAACAATGAGCAGTTCTTC	CASSVAPGQNNEQFF
TRBD2	few	TRBJ2-1	TRBV11-3	TGTGCCAGCAGCTTAGGACTAGCGGCGGCTGAGCAGTTCTTC	CASSLGLAAAEQFF
-	-	TRBJ1-5	TRBV27	TGTGCCAGCAGTTTAAGTAGGAGTCAGCCCCAGCATTTT	CASSLSRSQPQHF
-	few	TRBJ1-1	TRBV18	TGTGCCAGCTCACCTATCGCGGGGCAAGACACTGAAGCTTTCTTT	CASSPIAGQDTEAFF
-	-	TRBJ2-3	TRBV14	TGTGCCAGCAGCCAAGATACGGCGGGAAGCACAGATACGCAGTATTTT	CASSQDTAGSTDTQYF
TRBD1	-	TRBJ2-1	TRBV29-1	TGCAGCGTTGTACCCCGGACAGGGGGCTCGGATGAGCAGTTCTTC	CSVVPRTGGSDEQFF
TRBD1	-	TRBJ1-3	TRBV28	TGTGCCAGCAGTTTAGCCGGACAGGCCTCTGGAAACACCATATATTTT	CASSLAGQASGNTIYF
TRBD2	-	TRBJ2-1	TRBV4-2	TGTGCCAGCAGCCTCGTCGCCGGGACTAGCGGGGGGGCCTTAACTTTCTTC	CASSLVAGTSGGALTFF
TRBD1	-	TRBJ2-7	TRBV6-6	TGTGCCAGCAGTTCCCAGCCGGGACAGGGGGTCTCTGAGCAGTACTTC	CASSSQPGQGVSEQYF
-	-	TRBJ1-1	TRBV4-3	TGCGCCAGCAGCCAGGGGACATCCAACACTGAAGCTTTCTTT	CASSQGTSNTEAFF
TRBD1	-	TRBJ1-4	TRBV7-2	TGTGCCAGCAGCTTGGACAGGAGAAATGAAAAACTGTTTTTT	CASSLDRRNEKLFF
-	-	TRBJ1-2	TRBV6-5	TGTGCCTGTTCGGACCGAGGGGGTACTAACTATGGCTACACCTTC	CACSDRGGTNYGYTF
-	few	TRBJ1-1	TRBV2	TGTGCCAGCAGCGGACAGATCGGGAACACTGAAGCTTTCTTT	CASSGQIGNTEAFF
TRBD1	once	TRBJ2-1	TRBV29-1	TGCAGCGTTGAAGATCTGGGGACAGGAGGTATGAATGAGCAGTTCTTC	CSVEDLGTGGMNEQFF
TRBD1	-	TRBJ2-7	TRBV30	TGTGCCTGGAGTGCGTCTCCCGCCAGGGGGGAGCAGTACTTC	CAWSASPARGEQYF
-	-	TRBJ2-7	TRBV29-1	TGCAGCTCAATAGGGGGGGCTTCCTACGAGCAGTACTTC	CSSIGGASYEQYF
-	once	TRBJ2-7	TRBV29-1	TGCAGCGTCCTCCGACAGTACGAGCAGTACTTC	CSVLRQYEQYF
-	-	TRBJ1-2	TRBV15	TGTGCCACCAGCAGAGATACAGAGTATGGCTACACCTTC	CATSRDTEYGYTF
TRBD2	few	TRBJ2-7	TRBV11-2	TGTGCCAGCAGCCCCCCTAGCGGGAGGCTCCACGAGCAGTACTTC	CASSPPSGRLHEQYF